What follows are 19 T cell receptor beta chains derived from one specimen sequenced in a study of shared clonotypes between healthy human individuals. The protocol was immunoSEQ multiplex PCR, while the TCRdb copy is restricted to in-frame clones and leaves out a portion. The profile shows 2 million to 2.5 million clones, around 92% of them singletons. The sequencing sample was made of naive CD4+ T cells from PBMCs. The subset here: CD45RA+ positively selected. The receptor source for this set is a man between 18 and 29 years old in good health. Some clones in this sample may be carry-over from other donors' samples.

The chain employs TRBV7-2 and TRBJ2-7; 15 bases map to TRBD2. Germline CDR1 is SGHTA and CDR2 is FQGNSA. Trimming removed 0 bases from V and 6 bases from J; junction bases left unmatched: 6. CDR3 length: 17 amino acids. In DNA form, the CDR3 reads TGTGCCAGCAGCTTAGCCCCCCCGGGACTAGCGGGAGGCGAGCAGTACTTC. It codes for CASSLAPPGLAGGEQYF.

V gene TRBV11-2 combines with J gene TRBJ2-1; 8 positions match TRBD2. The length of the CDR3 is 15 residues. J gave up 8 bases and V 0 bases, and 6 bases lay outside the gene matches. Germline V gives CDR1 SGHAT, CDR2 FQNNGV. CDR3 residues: CASSLDTGGPDEQFF. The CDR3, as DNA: TGTGCCAGCAGCTTAGATACGGGAGGGCCGGATGAGCAGTTCTTC.

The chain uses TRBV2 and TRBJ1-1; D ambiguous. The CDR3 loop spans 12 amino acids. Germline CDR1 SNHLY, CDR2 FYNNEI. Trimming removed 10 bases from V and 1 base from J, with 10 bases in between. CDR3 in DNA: TGTGCCACCCTTGTCAGGAACACTGAAGCTTTCTTT. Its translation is CATLVRNTEAFF.

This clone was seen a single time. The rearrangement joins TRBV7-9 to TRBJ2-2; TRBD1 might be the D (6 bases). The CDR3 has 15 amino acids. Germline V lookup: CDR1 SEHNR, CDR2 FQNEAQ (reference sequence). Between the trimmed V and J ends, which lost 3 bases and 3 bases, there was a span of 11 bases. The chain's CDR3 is CASSFGGPDTGELFF. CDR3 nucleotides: TGTGCCAGCAGCTTTGGGGGCCCCGACACCGGGGAGCTGTTTTTT.

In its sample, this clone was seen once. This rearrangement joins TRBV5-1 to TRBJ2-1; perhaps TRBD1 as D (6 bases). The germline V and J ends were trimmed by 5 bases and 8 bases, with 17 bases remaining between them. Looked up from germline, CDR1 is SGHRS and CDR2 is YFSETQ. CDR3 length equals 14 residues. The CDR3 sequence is CASRGQGTNYEQFF. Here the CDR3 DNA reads TGCGCCAGCAGGGGGCAGGGGACCAACTATGAGCAGTTCTTC.

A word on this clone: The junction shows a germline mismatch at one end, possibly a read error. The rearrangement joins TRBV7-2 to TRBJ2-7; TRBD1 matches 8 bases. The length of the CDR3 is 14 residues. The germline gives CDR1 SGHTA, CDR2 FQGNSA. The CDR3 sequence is CASSLRPQGAHRNF. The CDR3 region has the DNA TGTGCCAGCAGCTTAAGACCGCAGGGGGCGCATCGGAACTTC.

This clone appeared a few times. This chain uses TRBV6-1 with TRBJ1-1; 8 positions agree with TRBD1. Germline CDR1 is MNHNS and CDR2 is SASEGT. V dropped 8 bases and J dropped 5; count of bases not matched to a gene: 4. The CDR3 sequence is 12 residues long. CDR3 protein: CASGDRLTEAFF. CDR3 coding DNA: TGTGCCAGCGGGGACAGGTTAACTGAAGCTTTCTTT.

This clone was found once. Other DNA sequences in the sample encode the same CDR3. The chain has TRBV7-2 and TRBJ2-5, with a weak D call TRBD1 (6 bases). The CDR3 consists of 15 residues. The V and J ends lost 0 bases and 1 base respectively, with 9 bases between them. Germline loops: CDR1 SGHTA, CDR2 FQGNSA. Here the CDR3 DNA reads TGTGCCAGCAGCTTAGCGGGGACATTCCAAGAGACCCAGTACTTC. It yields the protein CASSLAGTFQETQYF.

The CDR3 DNA follows: TGTGCCAGCAGCCGGAACTCTTTGACAGATACGCAGTATTTT. Amino acid sequence: CASSRNSLTDTQYF. V is TRBV5-6 and J is TRBJ2-3; D not resolved. The CDR3 contains 14 residues. Germline values: CDR1 SGHDT, CDR2 YYEEEE. Trimming removed 4 bases from V and 3 bases from J, with 12 bases in between.

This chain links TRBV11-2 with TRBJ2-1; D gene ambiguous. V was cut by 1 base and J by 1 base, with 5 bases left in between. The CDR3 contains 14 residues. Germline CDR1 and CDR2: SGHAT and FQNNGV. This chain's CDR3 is CASSLARSYNEQFF. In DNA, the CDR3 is TGTGCCAGCAGCTTAGCCCGATCCTACAATGAGCAGTTCTTC.

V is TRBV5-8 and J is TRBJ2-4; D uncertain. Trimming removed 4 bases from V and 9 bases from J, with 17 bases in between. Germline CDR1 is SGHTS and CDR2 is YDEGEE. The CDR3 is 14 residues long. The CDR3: CASSPASEYGIQYF. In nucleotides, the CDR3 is TGTGCCAGCAGCCCAGCCAGTGAATATGGCATTCAGTACTTC.

DNA for the CDR3: TGTGCCAGCAGTGATAGGAGGGGCGGGGGAGTCACTGAAGCTTTCTTT. Protein product: CASSDRRGGGVTEAFF. The V gene is TRBV25-1, the J gene TRBJ1-1; weak D call: TRBD1 (5 bases). The germline V gene has CDR1 MGHDK and CDR2 SYGVNS. The germline V and J ends were trimmed by 3 bases and 4 bases, with 18 bases remaining between them. There are 16 residues in the CDR3. The whole variable domain, filled in from reference TRBV25-1 and TRBJ1-1, reads EADIYQTPRYLVIGTGKKITLECSQTMGHDKMYWYQQDPGMELHLIHYSYGVNSTEKGDLSSESTVSRIRTEHFPLTLESARPSHTSQYLCASSDRRGGGVTEAFFGQGTRLTVV.

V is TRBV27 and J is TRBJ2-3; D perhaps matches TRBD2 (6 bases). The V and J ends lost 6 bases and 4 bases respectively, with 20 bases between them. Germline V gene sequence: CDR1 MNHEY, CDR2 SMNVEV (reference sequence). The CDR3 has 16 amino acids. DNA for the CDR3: TGTGCCAGCAGCCGGACCTACACTTCTAGCGCAGATACGCAGTATTTT. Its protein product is CASSRTYTSSADTQYF.

CDR3 DNA: TGTGCCAGCAGGATGGGACGGACAGAATCCTACAATGAGCAGTTCTTC. It is translated as CASRMGRTESYNEQFF. This sequence joins TRBV28 and TRBJ2-1; weak D call: TRBD1 (6 bases). Per the germline V gene, CDR1 is MDHEN and CDR2 is SYDVKM. The ends were cut back, 6 bases at V and 1 base at J, with 16 bases in the middle. There are 16 residues in the CDR3.

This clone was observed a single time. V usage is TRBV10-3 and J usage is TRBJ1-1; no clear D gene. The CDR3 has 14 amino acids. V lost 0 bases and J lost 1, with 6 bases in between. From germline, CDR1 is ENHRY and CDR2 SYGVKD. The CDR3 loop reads CAISESARNTEAFF. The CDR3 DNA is TGTGCCATCAGTGAGTCAGCCCGGAACACTGAAGCTTTCTTT.

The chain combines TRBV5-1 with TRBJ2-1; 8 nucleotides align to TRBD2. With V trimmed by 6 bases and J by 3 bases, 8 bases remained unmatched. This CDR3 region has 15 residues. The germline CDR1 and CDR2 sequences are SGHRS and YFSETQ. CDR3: CASTPSSGLYNEQFF. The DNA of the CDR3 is TGCGCCAGCACCCCATCTAGCGGGCTCTACAATGAGCAGTTCTTC.

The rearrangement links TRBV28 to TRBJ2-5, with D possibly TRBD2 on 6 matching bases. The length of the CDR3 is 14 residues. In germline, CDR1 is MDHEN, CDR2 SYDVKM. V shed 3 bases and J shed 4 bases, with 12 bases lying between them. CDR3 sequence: CASSLRRGRETQYF. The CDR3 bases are TGTGCCAGCAGTTTGCGGAGGGGCAGAGAGACCCAGTACTTC.

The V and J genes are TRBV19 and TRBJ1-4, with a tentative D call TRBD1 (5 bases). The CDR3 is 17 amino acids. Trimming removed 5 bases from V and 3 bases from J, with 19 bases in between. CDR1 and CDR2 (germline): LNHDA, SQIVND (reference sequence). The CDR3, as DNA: TGTGCCAGTAGTCTCCGGACACCCGGAAGGGCTAATGAAAAACTGTTTTTT. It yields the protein CASSLRTPGRANEKLFF.

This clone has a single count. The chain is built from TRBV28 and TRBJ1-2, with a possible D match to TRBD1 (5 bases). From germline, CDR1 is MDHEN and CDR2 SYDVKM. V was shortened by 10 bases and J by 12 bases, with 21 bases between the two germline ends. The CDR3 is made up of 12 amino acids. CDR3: CATLGRDLVNTF. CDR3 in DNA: TGTGCCACCCTCGGCAGGGACCTAGTTAACACCTTC.